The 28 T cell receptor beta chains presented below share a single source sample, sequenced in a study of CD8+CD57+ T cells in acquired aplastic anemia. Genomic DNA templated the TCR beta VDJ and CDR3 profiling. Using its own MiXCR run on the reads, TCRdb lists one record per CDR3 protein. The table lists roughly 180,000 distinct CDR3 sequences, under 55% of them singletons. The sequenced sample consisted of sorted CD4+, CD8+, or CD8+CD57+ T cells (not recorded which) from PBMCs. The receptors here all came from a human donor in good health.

The CDR3 loop reads CSVAPDYNEQFF. In DNA form, the CDR3 reads TGCAGCGTTGCCCCAGACTACAATGAGCAGTTCTTC. The chain combines TRBV29-1 with TRBJ2-1; D remains ambiguous. This CDR3 comprises 12 residues. V was trimmed by 4 bases and J by 3 bases, leaving 7 bases between them. Germline values: CDR1 SQVTM, CDR2 ANQGSEA.

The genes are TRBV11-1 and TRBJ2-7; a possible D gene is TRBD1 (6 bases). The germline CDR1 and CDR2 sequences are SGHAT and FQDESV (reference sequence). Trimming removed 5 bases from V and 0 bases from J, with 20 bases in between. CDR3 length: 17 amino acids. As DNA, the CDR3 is TGTGCCAGCAGCCCACGGGCCGGGACACCATCCTCCTACGAGCAGTACTTC. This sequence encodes CASSPRAGTPSSYEQYF. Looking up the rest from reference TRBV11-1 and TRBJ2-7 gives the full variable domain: EAEVAQSPRYKITEKSQAVAFWCDPISGHATLYWYRQILGQGPELLVQFQDESVVDDSQLPKDRFSAERLKGVDSTLKIQPAELGDSAMYLCASSPRAGTPSSYEQYFGPGTRLTVT.

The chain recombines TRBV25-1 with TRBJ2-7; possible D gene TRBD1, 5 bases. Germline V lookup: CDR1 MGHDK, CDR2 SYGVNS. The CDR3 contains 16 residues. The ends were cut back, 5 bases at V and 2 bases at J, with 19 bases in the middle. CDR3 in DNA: TGTGCCAGCAGTAAAGGGCTAGACAGCTTTACCTACGAGCAGTACTTC. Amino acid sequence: CASSKGLDSFTYEQYF.

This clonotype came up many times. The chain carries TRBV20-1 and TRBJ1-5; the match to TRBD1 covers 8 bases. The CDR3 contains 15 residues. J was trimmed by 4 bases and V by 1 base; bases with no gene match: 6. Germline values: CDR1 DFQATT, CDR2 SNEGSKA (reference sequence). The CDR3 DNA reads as TGCAGTGCTAGAGCACAGGGGGTTTGGAATCAGCCCCAGCATTTT. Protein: CSARAQGVWNQPQHF.

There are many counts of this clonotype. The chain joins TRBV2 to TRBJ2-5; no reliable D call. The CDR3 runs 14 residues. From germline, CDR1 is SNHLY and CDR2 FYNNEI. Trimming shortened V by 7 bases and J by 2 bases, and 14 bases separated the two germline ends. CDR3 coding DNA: TGTGCCAGCACCCCCTTGACTCAACAAGAGACCCAGTACTTC. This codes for CASTPLTQQETQYF.

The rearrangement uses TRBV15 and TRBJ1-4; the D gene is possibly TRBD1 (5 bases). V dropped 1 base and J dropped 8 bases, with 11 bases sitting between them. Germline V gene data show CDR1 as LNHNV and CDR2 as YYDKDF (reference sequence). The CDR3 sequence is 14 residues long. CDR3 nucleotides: TGTGCCACCAGCAGAGTAGGGGATTGGGAAAAACTGTTTTTT. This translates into CATSRVGDWEKLFF.

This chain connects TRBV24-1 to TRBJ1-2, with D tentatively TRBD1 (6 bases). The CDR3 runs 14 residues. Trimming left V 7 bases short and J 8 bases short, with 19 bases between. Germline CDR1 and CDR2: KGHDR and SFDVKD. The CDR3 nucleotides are TGTGCCACCAGGCCAGAGGACAGAACAGCAGGCTACACCTTC. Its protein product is CATRPEDRTAGYTF.

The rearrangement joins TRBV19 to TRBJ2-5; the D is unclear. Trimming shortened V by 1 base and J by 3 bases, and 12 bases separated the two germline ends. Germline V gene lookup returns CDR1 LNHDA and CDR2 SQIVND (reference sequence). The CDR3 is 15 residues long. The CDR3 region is CASSIAGRIEETQYF. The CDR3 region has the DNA TGTGCCAGTAGTATAGCGGGCAGGATTGAAGAGACCCAGTACTTC.

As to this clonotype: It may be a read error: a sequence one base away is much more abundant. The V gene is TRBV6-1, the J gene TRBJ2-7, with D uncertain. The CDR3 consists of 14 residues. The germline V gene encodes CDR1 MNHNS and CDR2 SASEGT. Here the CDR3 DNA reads TGTGCCAGCAGTGAAAGTTGGCCCTCCTACGAGCAGTGCTTC. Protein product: CASSESWPSYEQCF.

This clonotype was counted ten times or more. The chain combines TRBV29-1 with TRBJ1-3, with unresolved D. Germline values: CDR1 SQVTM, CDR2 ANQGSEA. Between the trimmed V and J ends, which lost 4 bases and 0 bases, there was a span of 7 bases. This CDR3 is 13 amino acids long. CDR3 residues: CSVAHSSGNTIYF. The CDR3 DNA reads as TGCAGCGTTGCGCACAGCTCTGGAAACACCATATATTTT.

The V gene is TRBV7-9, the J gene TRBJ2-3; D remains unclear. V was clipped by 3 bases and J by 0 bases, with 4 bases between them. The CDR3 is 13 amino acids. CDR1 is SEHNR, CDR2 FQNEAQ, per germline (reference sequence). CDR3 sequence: CASSFFSTDTQYF. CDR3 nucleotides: TGTGCCAGCAGCTTCTTCAGCACAGATACGCAGTATTTT.

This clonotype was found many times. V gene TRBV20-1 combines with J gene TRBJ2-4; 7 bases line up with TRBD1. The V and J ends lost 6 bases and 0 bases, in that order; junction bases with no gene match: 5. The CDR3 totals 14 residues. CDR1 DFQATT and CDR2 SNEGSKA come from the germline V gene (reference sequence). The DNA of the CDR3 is TGCAGTGCGGGGACAGTTATAGCCAAAAACATTCAGTACTTC. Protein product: CSAGTVIAKNIQYF.

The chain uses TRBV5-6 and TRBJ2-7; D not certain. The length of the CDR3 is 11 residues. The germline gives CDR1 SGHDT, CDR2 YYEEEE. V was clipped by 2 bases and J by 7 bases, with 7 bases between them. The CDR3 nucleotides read TGTGCCAGCAGCTTTACACGGGAGCAGTACTTC. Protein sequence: CASSFTREQYF.

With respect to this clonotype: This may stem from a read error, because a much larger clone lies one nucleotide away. Here the CDR3 reads CSASGGWVAGNTIYF. Here the CDR3 DNA reads TGCAGTGCTAGTGGGGGCTGGGTCGCTGGAAACACCATATATTTT. The genes are TRBV20-1 and TRBJ1-3; TRBD1 is a possible D gene (6 bases). Per germline, CDR1 DFQATT and CDR2 SNEGSKA (reference sequence). V was trimmed by 3 bases and J by 2 bases, leaving 14 bases between them. The CDR3 covers 15 residues.

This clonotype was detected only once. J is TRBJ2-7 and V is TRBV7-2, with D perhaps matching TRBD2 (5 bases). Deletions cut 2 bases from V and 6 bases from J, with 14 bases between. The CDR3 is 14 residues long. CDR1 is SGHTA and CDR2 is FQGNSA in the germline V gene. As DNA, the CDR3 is TGTGCCAGCAGCTTAACGGGATCCCTGTTCGAGCAGTACTTC. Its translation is CASSLTGSLFEQYF.

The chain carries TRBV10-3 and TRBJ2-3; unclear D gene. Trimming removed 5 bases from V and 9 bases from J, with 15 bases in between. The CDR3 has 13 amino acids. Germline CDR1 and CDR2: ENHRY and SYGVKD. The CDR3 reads CAISRGRGETQYF. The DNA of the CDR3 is TGTGCCATCAGTCGAGGTCGCGGAGAAACGCAGTATTTT.

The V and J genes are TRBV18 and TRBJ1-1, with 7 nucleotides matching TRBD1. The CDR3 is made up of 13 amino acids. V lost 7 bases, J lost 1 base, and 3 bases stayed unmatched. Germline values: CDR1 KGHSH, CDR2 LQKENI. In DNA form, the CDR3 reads TGTGCCAGCTTACAGGGGCAGAACACTGAAGCTTTCTTT. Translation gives CASLQGQNTEAFF.

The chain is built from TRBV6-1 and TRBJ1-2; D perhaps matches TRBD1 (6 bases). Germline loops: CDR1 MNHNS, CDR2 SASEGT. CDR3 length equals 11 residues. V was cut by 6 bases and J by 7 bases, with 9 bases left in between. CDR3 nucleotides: TGTGCCAGCAGGGGGGCAACTGGCTACACCTTC. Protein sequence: CASRGATGYTF.

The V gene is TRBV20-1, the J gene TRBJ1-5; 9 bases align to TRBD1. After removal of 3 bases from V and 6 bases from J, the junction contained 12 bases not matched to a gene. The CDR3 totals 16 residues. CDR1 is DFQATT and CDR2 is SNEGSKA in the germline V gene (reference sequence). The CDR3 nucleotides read TGCAGTGCTAGTAAGATGGGGACAGGGATCCGTCAGCCCCAGCATTTT. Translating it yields CSASKMGTGIRQPQHF.

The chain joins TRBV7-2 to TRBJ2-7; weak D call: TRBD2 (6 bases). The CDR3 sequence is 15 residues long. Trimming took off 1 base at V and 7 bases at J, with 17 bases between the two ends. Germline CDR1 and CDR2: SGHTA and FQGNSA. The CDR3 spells CASSLGTFGSQEQYF. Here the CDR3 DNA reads TGTGCCAGCAGCTTAGGAACCTTCGGGAGCCAAGAGCAGTACTTC.

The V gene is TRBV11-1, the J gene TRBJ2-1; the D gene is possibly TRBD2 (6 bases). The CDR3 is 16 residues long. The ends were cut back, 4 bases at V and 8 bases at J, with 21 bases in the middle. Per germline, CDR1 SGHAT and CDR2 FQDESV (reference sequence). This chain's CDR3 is CASSSGGTQTYDEQFF. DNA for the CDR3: TGTGCCAGCAGCTCTGGCGGGACTCAAACATACGATGAGCAGTTCTTC. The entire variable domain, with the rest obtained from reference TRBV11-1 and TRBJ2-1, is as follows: EAEVAQSPRYKITEKSQAVAFWCDPISGHATLYWYRQILGQGPELLVQFQDESVVDDSQLPKDRFSAERLKGVDSTLKIQPAELGDSAMYLCASSSGGTQTYDEQFFGPGTRLTVL.

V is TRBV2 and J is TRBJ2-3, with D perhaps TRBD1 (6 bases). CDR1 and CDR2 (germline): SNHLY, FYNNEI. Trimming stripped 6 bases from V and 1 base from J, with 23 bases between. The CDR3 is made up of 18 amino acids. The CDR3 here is CASSPRDSWRQGTDTQYF. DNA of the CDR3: TGTGCCAGCAGCCCCAGGGATTCATGGAGACAGGGCACAGATACGCAGTATTTT. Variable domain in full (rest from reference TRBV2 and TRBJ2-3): EPEVTQTPSHQVTQMGQEVILRCVPISNHLYFYWYRQILGQKVEFLVSFYNNEISEKSEIFDDQFSVERPDGSNFTLKIRSTKLEDSAMYFCASSPRDSWRQGTDTQYFGPGTRLTVL.

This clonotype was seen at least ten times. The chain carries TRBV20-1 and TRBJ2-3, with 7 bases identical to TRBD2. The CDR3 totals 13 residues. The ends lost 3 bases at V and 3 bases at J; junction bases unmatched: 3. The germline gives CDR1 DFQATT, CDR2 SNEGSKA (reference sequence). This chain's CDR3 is CSASASGTDTQYF. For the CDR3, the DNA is TGCAGTGCTAGCGCTAGCGGAACAGATACGCAGTATTTT.

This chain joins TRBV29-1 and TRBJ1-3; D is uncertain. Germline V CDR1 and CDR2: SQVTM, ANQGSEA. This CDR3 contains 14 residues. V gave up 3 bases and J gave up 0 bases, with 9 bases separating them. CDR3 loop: CSVDVTNSGNTIYF. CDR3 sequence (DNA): TGCAGCGTTGATGTCACCAACTCTGGAAACACCATATATTTT.

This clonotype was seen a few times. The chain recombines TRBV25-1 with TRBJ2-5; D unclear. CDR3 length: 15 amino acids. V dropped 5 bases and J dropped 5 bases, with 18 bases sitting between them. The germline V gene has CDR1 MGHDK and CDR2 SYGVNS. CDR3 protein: CASSPQGHIAETQYF. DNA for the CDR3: TGTGCCAGCAGTCCCCAAGGGCATATCGCGGAGACCCAGTACTTC.

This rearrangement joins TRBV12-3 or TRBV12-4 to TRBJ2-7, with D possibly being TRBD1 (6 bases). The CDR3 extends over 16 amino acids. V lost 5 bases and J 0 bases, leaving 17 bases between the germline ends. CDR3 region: CASSPLDRKSSYEQYF. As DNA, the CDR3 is TGTGCCAGCAGTCCACTCGACAGGAAGAGCTCCTACGAGCAGTACTTC.

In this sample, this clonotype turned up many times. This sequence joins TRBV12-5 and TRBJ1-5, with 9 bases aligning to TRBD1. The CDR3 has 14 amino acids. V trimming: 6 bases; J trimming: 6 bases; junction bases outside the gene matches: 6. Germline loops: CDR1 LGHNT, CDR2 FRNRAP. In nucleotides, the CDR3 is TGTGCTAGTGGACAAGGGACAGGGCGTCAGCCCCAGCATTTT. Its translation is CASGQGTGRQPQHF.

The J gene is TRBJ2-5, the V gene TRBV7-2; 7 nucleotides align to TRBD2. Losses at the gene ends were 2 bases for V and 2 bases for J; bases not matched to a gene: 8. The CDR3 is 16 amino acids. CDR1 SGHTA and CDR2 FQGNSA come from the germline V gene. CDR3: CASSLFRGAGQETQYF. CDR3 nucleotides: TGTGCCAGCAGCTTATTCCGCGGAGCGGGACAAGAGACCCAGTACTTC.